Presented here are 4 T cell receptor beta chains from one specimen sequenced in a study of a mutant IDH1 vaccine in newly diagnosed glioma. Time point denoted: baseline, week 1 (first vaccination visit). Treatment specified: pre-vaccination baseline after standard-of-care therapy. Generated by immunoSEQ multiplex PCR, the TCRdb table keeps only in-frame clones and is missing some. Here the sample spans 85,000 to 100,000 clones, 85% to 90% being singletons. The specimen was PBMCs, collected from a glioma patient treated with radiotherapy, temozolomide or both. The receptor set was obtained from a woman between 50 and 59 years old with glioma.

The rearrangement joins TRBV5-1 to TRBJ2-1; possible D gene TRBD2, 5 bases. The CDR3 has 15 amino acids. The V gene lost 0 bases and the J gene lost 0 bases, with 7 bases spanning the gap. Germline CDR1 and CDR2: SGHRS and YFSETQ. The CDR3 DNA reads as TGCGCCAGCAGCTTGGCGGGGTTCTCCTACAATGAGCAGTTCTTC. It specifies CASSLAGFSYNEQFF.

This sequence joins TRBV4-1 and TRBJ2-7, with D tentatively TRBD2 (5 bases). V lost 0 bases and J 3 bases, leaving 15 bases between the germline ends. The CDR3 extends over 16 amino acids. The germline V gene has CDR1 MGHRA and CDR2 YSYEKL. The CDR3 spells CASSQEPGLADYEQYF. The CDR3 coding sequence is TGCGCCAGCAGCCAAGAACCGGGTCTAGCAGACTACGAGCAGTACTTC.

The chain is built from TRBV25-1 and TRBJ2-5; D is unclear. V dropped 3 bases and J dropped 2 bases, with 10 bases sitting between them. CDR1 is MGHDK, CDR2 SYGVNS, per germline. The CDR3 has 14 amino acids. The CDR3 loop reads CASSDLRPQETQYF. CDR3 sequence (DNA): TGTGCCAGCAGTGATCTTAGACCTCAAGAGACCCAGTACTTC.

The chain uses TRBV5-1 and TRBJ2-5; 10 bases are shared with TRBD1. Looked up from germline, CDR1 is SGHRS and CDR2 is YFSETQ. V trimming: 2 bases; J trimming: 4 bases; junction bases outside the gene matches: 5. CDR3 length: 15 amino acids. CDR3 sequence: CASSFRGQGRETQYF. The CDR3 nucleotides read TGCGCCAGCAGCTTCAGGGGACAGGGGCGAGAGACCCAGTACTTC.